Included here is one T cell receptor beta chain sequence, with context. At the DNA level, this CDR3 is encoded by other sequences in the same sample as well. The data were obtained in a study of blood T cell repertoires in COVID-19. This CDR3 contains 11 residues. The V end lost 6 bases, the J end lost 1 base, and 3 bases lay between the germline ends. The method was immunoSEQ multiplex PCR; TCRdb's version includes in-frame clones alone and lacks a portion of them. Of roughly 220,000 clones listed, approximately 80% were seen once; the top ten hold around 7.5%. The clonotype originates from a woman of 80 years or more with COVID-19, enrolled during active disease. What was sequenced was peripheral blood. This chain joins TRBV12-3 or TRBV12-4 and TRBJ1-1; no firm D call. As DNA, the CDR3 is TGTGCCAGCAGCCGGAACACTGAAGCTTTCTTT. This translates into CASSRNTEAFF.